One TCR beta chain is described in this entry. Antigen: not known. The method was immunoSEQ multiplex PCR; TCRdb's version includes in-frame clones alone and lacks a portion of them. The sample yields some 120,000 clones, approximately 83% seen once. This specimen comes from a study of T cell responses to AZD1222 COVID-19 vaccine. Regarding the study as a whole: Spike-specific TCR depth and breadth grew after two AZD1222 doses. Variant regions that are unmutated are reportedly the target of nearly half of spike-specific TCRs. At baseline, just five or six AZD1222 recipients tested seropositive. Vaccine-associated CD4 TCRs ranged over spike, dominating at 160-218 and 743-854.

V shed 4 bases and J shed 9 bases, with 20 bases lying between them. Germline lookup yields CDR1 SGHDT and CDR2 YYEEEE. The CDR3 contains 16 residues. Sequenced here: peripheral blood, sampled on day 0 of AZD1222 vaccination. This clonotype was sampled from an adult in good health. This chain links TRBV5-6 with TRBJ1-6, with D possibly TRBD1 on 5 matching bases. CDR3 loop: CASSPKGSGASSPLHF. CDR3 DNA: TGTGCCAGCAGCCCGAAGGGGTCCGGGGCTTCTTCACCCCTCCACTTT.